This T cell receptor beta chain was profiled in a study of blood T cell repertoires in COVID-19. Study background: Italy, Spain and the United States were the sources of the convalescent and acute COVID-19 samples. The cDNA or gDNA used as material had been derived from T cells, B-cell-depleted T cells, or PBMCs.

Under the authors' procedure: From reference gene primer amplification, estimates of nucleated cell counts were derived. Only in-frame clones appear in the TCRdb table, and some are missing; sequencing was by immunoSEQ multiplex PCR. V and J calls and clone size are copied from that table; D and trimming were computed from the DNA. This sample has some 150,000 clones, with about 88% found just once. The CDR3 has 14 residues. With V trimmed by 7 bases and J by 4 bases, 7 bases remained unmatched. Per the germline V gene, CDR1 is MDHEN and CDR2 is SYDVKM. Enrollees, about 18 to 89 years old, lived in 24 US areas.

The TCR sequence derives from a woman under 30 who had recovered from COVID-19. The sample comprised PBMCs or T cells enriched from blood (not recorded which). The gene calls are TRBV28 and TRBJ2-5; 9 nucleotides agree with TRBD2. The chain's CDR3 is CASTGGRAPETQYF. The CDR3 DNA reads as TGTGCCAGCACAGGCGGGAGGGCGCCAGAGACCCAGTACTTC.